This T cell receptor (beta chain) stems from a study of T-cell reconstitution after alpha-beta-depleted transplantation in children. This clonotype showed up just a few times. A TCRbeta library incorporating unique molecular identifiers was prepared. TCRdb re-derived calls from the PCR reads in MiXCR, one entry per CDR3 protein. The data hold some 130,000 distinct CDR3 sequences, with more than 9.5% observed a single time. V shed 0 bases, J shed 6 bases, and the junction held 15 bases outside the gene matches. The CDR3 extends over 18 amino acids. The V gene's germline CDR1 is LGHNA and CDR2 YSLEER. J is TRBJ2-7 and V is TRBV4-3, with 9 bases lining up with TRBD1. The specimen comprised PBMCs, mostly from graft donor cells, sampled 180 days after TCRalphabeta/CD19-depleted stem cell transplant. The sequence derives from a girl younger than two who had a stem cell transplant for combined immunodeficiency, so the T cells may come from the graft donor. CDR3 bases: TGCGCCAGCAGCCAAGAGATATTCACGGGACAGGGTAGGTCCGAGCAGTACTTC. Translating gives CASSQEIFTGQGRSEQYF.